These T cell receptor beta chains were read from a single sample in a study of blood T cell repertoires in COVID-19. The method was immunoSEQ multiplex PCR; TCRdb's version includes in-frame clones alone and lacks a portion of them. This sample has some 210,000 clones, with approximately 84% found just once. Sequencing was done on a sample of peripheral blood. The origin of the receptors is a woman between 50 and 59 years old with active or convalescent COVID-19. Both conserved end residues are part of each CDR3. Each record gives: clone size, J gene, D gene, V gene, CDR3 DNA, CDR3 protein. D genes are given only for firm matches. Only part of the rows carry a size: once, few, many, or a class if the clone is expanded.

>NA|TRBJ1-1|NA|TRBV6-5
TGTGCCAGCAGCCAAACCGGGACACTTTCTTTCTTT
CASSQTGTLSFF
>NA|TRBJ2-3|TRBD1|TRBV11-2
TGTGCCAGCAGCTCGACAGGGAAAAGCACAGATACGCAGTATTTT
CASSSTGKSTDTQYF
>NA|TRBJ1-3|NA|TRBV9
TGTGCCAGCAGCGTAGTCGCCGGGGGAAACACCATATATTTT
CASSVVAGGNTIYF
>NA|TRBJ2-5|NA|TRBV20-1
TGCAGTGCTAGTACGGAACTAGTTCGGGAGACCCAGTACTTC
CSASTELVRETQYF
>NA|TRBJ1-4|NA|TRBV3-1/TRBV3-2
TGTGCCAGCAGCCATACCGGGATGAGTGAAAAACTGTTTTTT
CASSHTGMSEKLFF
>NA|TRBJ2-2|NA|TRBV5-1
TGCGCCAGCTCCCCGGGGGAGACGGTCGCCGGGGAGCTGTTTTTT
CASSPGETVAGELFF
>NA|TRBJ1-6|NA|TRBV24-1
TGTGCCACCCAGGCGTCTCCTAATTCACCCCTCCACTTT
CATQASPNSPLHF
>NA|TRBJ2-2|NA|TRBV7-2
TGTGCCAGCAGCTTCTCGAGGGTTACCGGGGAGCTGTTTTTT
CASSFSRVTGELFF
>NA|TRBJ1-1|NA|TRBV19
TGTGCCAGTATTTCGGGGAGTCAAAGGAGCACTGAAGCTTTCTTT
CASISGSQRSTEAFF
>NA|TRBJ1-2|NA|TRBV5-4
TGTGCCAGCAGCTTGGATACAGTGAACTATGGCTACACCTTC
CASSLDTVNYGYTF
>NA|TRBJ1-2|NA|TRBV20-1
TGCAGTGCTAGTCTCCGGGGGGCTGGCTATGGCTACACCTTC
CSASLRGAGYGYTF
>NA|TRBJ2-1|TRBD2|TRBV28
TGTGCCAGCAGTTTATGGGCTAGCGGGGGAAGCTCCTACAATGAGCAGTTCTTC
CASSLWASGGSSYNEQFF
>NA|TRBJ1-1|NA|TRBV7-9
TGTGCCAGCCCTTCAGGGTCTAACACTGAAGCTTTCTTT
CASPSGSNTEAFF
>NA|TRBJ2-3|TRBD1|TRBV18
TGTGCCAGCTCACCACTGACAGGGGCGGATACGCAGTATTTT
CASSPLTGADTQYF
>NA|TRBJ1-2|TRBD1|TRBV18
TGTGCCAGCTCACCACTTCCAGGGGGATCCGACTCCGGCTACACCTTC
CASSPLPGGSDSGYTF
>NA|TRBJ2-3|TRBD1|TRBV2
TGTGCCAGCACCGGACAGGGAACAGATACGCAGTATTTT
CASTGQGTDTQYF
>once|TRBJ1-5|NA|TRBV10-3
TGTGCCATCAGTGAGTCGGGGCAGGGGCCCTATCAGCCCCAGCATTTT
CAISESGQGPYQPQHF